The clone carrying this TCR beta chain is medium-sized (0.01 to 0.1%). Its specificity is unknown. This specimen comes from a study of tumor and adjacent non-tumor tissue in lung cancer. Study observations and caveats: In normal lung, the top 100 clones were significantly more dominant than in tumor.

The CDR3 is made up of 15 amino acids. Trimming at V came to 0 bases and at J to 5 bases, leaving 7 bases not matched to a gene. CDR1 is SGHKS, CDR2 YYEKEE, per germline (reference sequence). The template was RNA from unsorted bulk tissue. The normal lung tissue was taken more than 3 cm from the tumor edge. The library came from three nested PCR rounds adapted from ARM-PCR protocols. TCRdb analysed the multiplex PCR reads with MiXCR anew, one entry per CDR3 protein. In the table there are over 40,000 distinct CDR3 sequences, 74% of which are singletons. The rearrangement uses TRBV5-5 and TRBJ2-5, with 7 positions matching TRBD1. The specimen sequenced was distant non-tumor lung tissue. The origin of this receptor is a woman aged 60-75 years with non-small cell lung cancer. The CDR3 DNA is TGTGCCAGCAGCTTGGACAGGGGTCATAGGGAGACCCAGTACTTC. It encodes CASSLDRGHRETQYF.